This T cell receptor beta chain appears in the sequencing data of a study of blood T cell repertoires in COVID-19. The overall study: COVID-19 samples collected from the United States, Italy and Spain covered acute and convalescent phases. T cells, B-cell-depleted T cells, or PBMCs provided the cDNA or gDNA that served as material.

This CDR3 region has 12 residues. The germline CDR1 and CDR2 sequences are SGHDT and YYEEEE. V lost 0 bases to trimming and J lost 4 bases, with 3 bases between them. In the original processing: It was from reference gene primer amplification that nucleated cell counts were estimated. The data were produced by immunoSEQ multiplex PCR, yet TCRdb's version contains in-frame clones alone and is incomplete. Clone size and V and J calls were adopted from that table, with D and trimming inferred from the DNA. The sample contains roughly 350,000 clones, approximately 81% of which appear only once. This clone has a single count.

This receptor was obtained from a woman aged 18-29 years with acute or convalescent COVID-19. The sequenced material came from peripheral blood. The rearrangement joins TRBV5-6 to TRBJ2-3; no definite D call. CDR3 sequence: CASSLGADTQYF. The CDR3 DNA follows: TGTGCCAGCAGCTTGGGAGCAGATACGCAGTATTTT.